Each of the 22 T cell receptor beta chains below was sequenced from the same sample in a study of beta chain features in type 1 diabetes. Expressed TCRB transcripts were sequenced because the entire RNA isolate underwent reverse transcription. This table comes from immunoSEQ multiplex PCR, and its TCRdb copy is limited to in-frame clones, with some not included. Here the sample spans fewer than 500,000 clones, about 15% being singletons. What was sequenced was naive CD4+ T cells from blood. All receptors derive from a man younger than 45 in good health.

This clone came up many times. The chain links TRBV30 to TRBJ2-5; 8 bases match TRBD2. Germline V CDR1 and CDR2: GTSNPN, SVGIG (reference sequence). The V gene end was trimmed by 2 bases and the J gene end by 4 bases; junction bases not matched to a gene: 6. This CDR3 region has 14 residues. For the CDR3, the DNA is TGTGCCTGGAGTTTATTAGCGGGAACAGAGACCCAGTACTTC. This translates into CAWSLLAGTETQYF.

The rearrangement uses TRBV27 and TRBJ2-5; 9 nucleotides align to TRBD2. V shed 6 bases, J shed 4 bases, and the junction held 6 bases outside the gene matches. CDR3 length equals 14 residues. The germline CDR1 and CDR2 sequences are MNHEY and SMNVEV (reference sequence). Here the CDR3 DNA reads TGTGCCAGCAGACCCTTGACTAGCGGAGAGACCCAGTACTTC. It specifies CASRPLTSGETQYF.

This chain joins TRBV30 and TRBJ2-7, with D possibly matching TRBD1 (6 bases). The CDR3 has 12 amino acids. Germline lookup yields CDR1 GTSNPN and CDR2 SVGIG (reference sequence). V dropped 8 bases and J dropped 5 bases, with 16 bases sitting between them. The CDR3 sequence: CAGGQLPNEQYV. In DNA form, the CDR3 reads TGTGCCGGCGGACAGCTCCCCAACGAGCAGTACGTC.

The V gene is TRBV11-2, the J gene TRBJ2-1; 9 bases line up with TRBD2. The CDR3 covers 14 residues. Germline CDR1 reads SGHAT; CDR2 reads FQNNGV. Germline trimming cut 10 bases from V and 8 bases from J; bases unmatched to any gene: 12. The CDR3, as DNA: TGTGCCACCTCGGAAGCGGGAGGCTTCGATGAGCAGTTCTTC. Residues: CATSEAGGFDEQFF.

The CDR3 loop reads CASSAYIGTGISYNEQFF. The CDR3 DNA reads TGTGCCAGCAGCGCGTACATAGGGACAGGGATTAGCTACAATGAGCAGTTCTTC. The chain is built from TRBV7-9 and TRBJ2-1; 9 bases are a match to TRBD1. This CDR3 is 18 amino acids long. Looked up from germline, CDR1 is SEHNR and CDR2 is FQNEAQ (reference sequence). V was clipped by 5 bases and J by 3 bases; unmatched bases: 14.

The chain joins TRBV20-1 to TRBJ2-3; 7 bases fit TRBD2. Looked up from germline, CDR1 is DFQATT and CDR2 is SNEGSKA (reference sequence). The length of the CDR3 is 11 residues. V was pared by 6 bases and J by 4 bases, with 1 base of the junction left unmatched. The CDR3 is CSAAGADTQYF. The DNA of the CDR3 is TGCAGTGCGGCGGGGGCAGATACGCAGTATTTT.

This clone appeared a few times. The rearrangement uses TRBV7-2 and TRBJ2-3; 7 bases map to TRBD2. Trimming removed 2 bases from V and 3 bases from J; junction bases left unmatched: 17. CDR3 length: 19 residues. The germline gives CDR1 SGHTA, CDR2 FQGNSA. DNA of the CDR3: TGTGCCAGCAGCTTAAGTGTCGCCACGACCAGCGGGATAACAGATACGCAGTATTTT. Translating gives CASSLSVATTSGITDTQYF.

This clone was counted a few times. V gene TRBV5-6 combines with J gene TRBJ2-7; tentative D call: TRBD1 (5 bases). CDR1 and CDR2 from the germline V gene are SGHDT and YYEEEE. Trimming took off 1 base at V and 7 bases at J, with 18 bases between the two ends. The CDR3 covers 15 residues. This CDR3 reads CASSLNWGRVGEQYF. The CDR3 DNA is TGTGCCAGCAGCTTGAATTGGGGCCGGGTCGGAGAGCAGTACTTC.

The chain employs TRBV4-1 and TRBJ2-3; D is possibly TRBD2 (5 bases). Germline CDR1 is MGHRA and CDR2 is YSYEKL. This CDR3 is built from 15 residues. Trimming removed 0 bases at V and 6 bases at J, with 13 bases between. CDR3 coding DNA: TGCGCCAGCAGCCAAGATAGAGGGTTGGGGGATACGCAGTATTTT. Translation: CASSQDRGLGDTQYF.

This clone came up many times. The rearrangement links TRBV18 to TRBJ2-7; D remains ambiguous. The CDR3 runs 11 residues. The V and J ends lost 9 bases and 2 bases respectively, with 8 bases between them. Germline V lookup: CDR1 KGHSH, CDR2 LQKENI. The DNA of the CDR3 is TGTGCCAGTGGCTTCGCCTACGAGCAGTACTTC. It is translated as CASGFAYEQYF.

A few counts support this clone. This rearrangement joins TRBV18 to TRBJ2-7; no clear D. The germline CDR1 and CDR2 sequences are KGHSH and LQKENI. The germline V and J ends were trimmed by 0 bases and 4 bases, with 7 bases remaining between them. The CDR3 extends over 13 amino acids. The CDR3 region is CASSPPIGYEQYF. Written as DNA, the CDR3 is TGTGCCAGCTCACCACCGATCGGGTACGAGCAGTACTTC.

The genes are TRBV6-1 and TRBJ2-1; D gene ambiguous. The CDR3 spans 13 residues. Germline V lookup: CDR1 MNHNS, CDR2 SASEGT. Trimming stripped 2 bases from V and 8 bases from J, with 10 bases between. This chain's CDR3 is CASSERDEDEQFF. In nucleotides, the CDR3 is TGTGCCAGCAGTGAAAGGGATGAAGATGAGCAGTTCTTC.

This clone has more than one count but fewer than ten. This sequence joins TRBV6-6 and TRBJ2-3; 9 bases line up with TRBD1. This CDR3 contains 15 residues. Germline assignment: CDR1 MNHNY and CDR2 SVGAGI (reference sequence). The ends lost 6 bases at V and 1 base at J; junction bases unmatched: 5. The CDR3 DNA is TGTGCCAGCAGCCAAACAGGGGGCGGCACAGATACGCAGTATTTT. Amino acid sequence: CASSQTGGGTDTQYF.

The J gene is TRBJ2-2, the V gene TRBV9, with D uncertain. Germline lookup yields CDR1 SGDLS and CDR2 YYNGEE. V was clipped by 0 bases and J by 7 bases, with 7 bases between them. The CDR3 sequence is 13 residues long. CDR3 region: CASSVAVSGELFF. DNA for the CDR3: TGTGCCAGCAGCGTAGCGGTAAGCGGGGAGCTGTTTTTT.

This sequence joins TRBV25-1 and TRBJ2-5; possibly TRBD2 for D (5 bases). Germline CDR1 MGHDK, CDR2 SYGVNS. The ends were cut back, 6 bases at V and 2 bases at J, with 13 bases in the middle. This CDR3 spans 14 amino acids. The chain's CDR3 is CASSGFRGQETQYF. In DNA form, the CDR3 reads TGTGCCAGCAGCGGGTTCCGGGGACAAGAGACCCAGTACTTC.

The CDR3 reads CASSPAGPSYEQYF. The CDR3 DNA is TGTGCCAGCAGCCCAGCAGGGCCCTCCTACGAGCAGTACTTC. V and J are TRBV9 and TRBJ2-7; TRBD1 might be the D (5 bases). This CDR3 is 14 amino acids long. V gave up 4 bases and J gave up 0 bases, with 11 bases separating them. CDR1 is SGDLS and CDR2 is YYNGEE in the germline V gene.

This clone was counted between two and nine times. This chain connects TRBV7-9 to TRBJ2-7; the match to TRBD2 covers 8 bases. CDR1 is SEHNR and CDR2 is FQNEAQ in the germline V gene (reference sequence). With 9 bases clipped from V and 7 bases from J, the junction kept 5 bases outside the gene matches. The CDR3 extends over 11 amino acids. Here the CDR3 DNA reads TGTGCCAGTAGCGGGGCCGGGGAGCAGTACGTC. Its translation is CASSGAGEQYV.

There are a few counts of this clone. V and J are TRBV29-1 and TRBJ1-1; D is uncertain. Trimming stripped 4 bases from V and 0 bases from J, with 18 bases between. The CDR3 totals 16 residues. Germline CDR1 SQVTM, CDR2 ANQGSEA. CDR3 DNA: TGCAGCGTTGCTGGGCCATTGAGAAGTATGAACACTGAAGCTTTCTTT. This translates into CSVAGPLRSMNTEAFF.

This clone was seen a handful of times. The gene calls are TRBV19 and TRBJ1-1; D remains unclear. Trimming took 11 bases from V and 2 from J, leaving 12 bases between them. The length of the CDR3 is 12 residues. Germline CDR1 LNHDA, CDR2 SQIVND (reference sequence). The DNA for the CDR3 is TGTGCCGCAAGCCGGGCTAACACTGAAGCTTTCTTT. It codes for CAASRANTEAFF.

The V gene is TRBV7-6, the J gene TRBJ2-3; TRBD2 matches 7 bases. Germline CDR1 SGHVS, CDR2 FNYEAQ. The length of the CDR3 is 15 residues. The junction had 8 bases not matched to a gene; V was cut back by 7 bases and J by 1 base. The CDR3 spells CASTSIAGGTDTQYF. The CDR3 nucleotides read TGTGCCAGCACCTCTATAGCGGGTGGCACAGATACGCAGTATTTT. Based on the CDR3 plus reference TRBV7-6 and TRBJ2-3, the full variable domain is GAGVSQSPRYKVTKRGQDVALRCDPISGHVSLYWYRQALGQGPEFLTYFNYEAQQDKSGLPNDRFSAERPEGSISTLTIQRTEQRDSAMYRCASTSIAGGTDTQYFGPGTRLTVL.

The V and J genes are TRBV5-1 and TRBJ2-1, with TRBD1 as a possible D gene (6 bases). Trimming left V 5 bases short and J 9 bases short, with 9 bases between. The CDR3 covers 11 residues. Germline CDR1 and CDR2: SGHRS and YFSETQ. CDR3 in DNA: TGCGCCAGCAGAAACAGGGCTGAGCAGTTCTTC. Residues: CASRNRAEQFF.

This chain links TRBV6-1 with TRBJ1-2; perhaps TRBD1 as D (6 bases). Germline V CDR1 and CDR2: MNHNS, SASEGT. The CDR3 is 16 residues long. V lost 4 bases, J lost 5 bases, and 20 bases lay in between. The CDR3 region has the DNA TGTGCCAGCAGTGGGAGGACAGTCTTGGCCCTATATGGCTACACCTTC. This codes for CASSGRTVLALYGYTF.